A single sample is the source of the 5 T cell receptor beta chains below, sequenced in a study of blood T cell repertoires in COVID-19 (dated by TCRdb to about 2020). Library preparation was by the immunoSEQ multiplex PCR assay. In TCRdb, the immuneACCESS table is reduced to in-frame sequences with V and J assigned. These tables do not hold every clone; where another copy was compared, an unresolved V gene accounts for under half, and the others remain unexplained. This sample lists about 330,000 clones; about 92% were detected once. The ten largest make up approximately 17% of the sample. Sequencing was carried out using PBMCs or T cells enriched from blood (not recorded which). These receptors all stem from a woman aged 25-40 years who had recovered from COVID-19.

This chain joins TRBV19 and TRBJ1-1; TRBD1 is a possible D gene (5 bases). CDR1 LNHDA and CDR2 SQIVND come from the germline V gene (reference sequence). The V end lost 5 bases, the J end lost 2 bases, and 15 bases lay between the germline ends. This CDR3 is built from 15 residues. Here the CDR3 reads CASSQGPFGNTEAFF. CDR3 coding DNA: TGTGCCAGTAGTCAGGGCCCCTTCGGTAACACTGAAGCTTTCTTT.

V usage is TRBV7-9 and J usage is TRBJ2-1; 9 positions agree with TRBD2. The CDR3 has 19 residues. The germline V gene encodes CDR1 SEHNR and CDR2 FQNEAQ (reference sequence). V trimming: 0 bases; J trimming: 2 bases; junction bases outside the gene matches: 11. CDR3 bases: TGTGCCAGCAGCTTAGCGCTATATGCGGGAGGGGGCCCCTACAATGAGCAGTTCTTC. Translated, it gives CASSLALYAGGGPYNEQFF.

The gene calls are TRBV19 and TRBJ2-2; D possibly corresponds to TRBD1 (6 bases). Germline CDR1 is LNHDA and CDR2 is SQIVND (reference sequence). CDR3 length: 15 residues. With 9 bases removed from V and 0 bases from J, the gap between germline ends came to 14 bases. The chain's CDR3 is CASRSGTTNTGELFF. The CDR3 DNA reads TGTGCCAGCAGATCCGGGACAACGAACACCGGGGAGCTGTTTTTT.

The V and J genes are TRBV24-1 and TRBJ1-2; D is ambiguous. Trimming removed 4 bases from V and 5 bases from J, with 16 bases in between. The CDR3 is 15 amino acids. Per the germline V gene, CDR1 is KGHDR and CDR2 is SFDVKD. The CDR3 is CATSDPEATVYGYTF. CDR3 in DNA: TGTGCCACCAGTGACCCGGAGGCCACCGTATATGGCTACACCTTC.

The V and J genes are TRBV19 and TRBJ2-5; 7 positions match TRBD1. Looked up from germline, CDR1 is LNHDA and CDR2 is SQIVND (reference sequence). CDR3 length equals 14 residues. Losses at the gene ends were 5 bases for V and 4 bases for J; bases not matched to a gene: 7. CDR3 DNA: TGTGCCAGTAGTGAGACAGGGTCAGGAGAGACCCAGTACTTC. It is translated as CASSETGSGETQYF.